This TCR beta chain is from a study of T cell responses to AZD1222 COVID-19 vaccine (dated by TCRdb to the early 2020s). Study-level background: A total of 233 trial participants underwent TCR sequencing, of whom about 210 had received two doses of AZD1222 and 26 had received two doses of the MenACWY control vaccine. Trial participants were enrolled by age into subgroups of 18-55, 56-69 and 70-plus years, and around 140, 26 and 57 TCR-sequenced participants, respectively, were included in these subgroups.

Read against the paper, the sample's time point label means: about 28 days (+/-7) after the second vaccine dose. AZD1222 recipients whose second dose came at about 4 weeks and those whose second dose came at about 12 weeks were combined into one group, since spike-specific TCR depth and breadth did not differ between the two schedules. Vaccinee samples came from UK trials COV001 and COV002, including a single-blind randomized controlled phase 2/3 trial of AZD1222 (ChAdOx1 nCoV-19) in healthy adults. For TCRbeta chain sequencing, PBMC samples were collected from trial participants at day 0 and at day 28 after the second dose. The CDR3 regions of human TCRbeta chains were subjected to immunosequencing. On the authors' methods: TCRs in the repertoires were matched against a reference library of SARS-CoV-2-specific TCRs that had been generated with the MIRA antigen-specificity platform. Breadth was defined as the fraction of unique TCRs that were SARS-CoV-2-associated. Depth was defined as the fraction of total T cells that were SARS-CoV-2-associated. Each spike-specific TCR was assigned to its reactive spike region and to a CD4 or CD8 class using the MIRA data. Log10-transformed breadth and depth values were compared by one-way ANOVA with Sidak's multiple comparisons tests. What TCRdb holds here is the immuneACCESS table cut down to in-frame rearrangements. Part of the clones is not present; checked against another copy, under half of the missing clones reflect an unresolved V gene, and the others are unexplained. That table furnishes V, J and clone size, whereas the DNA furnished D and trimming. In this sample the table shows around 160,000 clones, 92% of which occur a single time. The ten biggest clones cover around 0.98% of the sample.

General conclusions and limits of the study: The 56-69-year group was small, and its depth increase did not reach significance, likely because of low power. Because no day 14 peak-response samples were available, repertoires were characterized only after the peak T cell response. Nearly half of unique spike-specific TCRs reportedly recognized epitopes outside regions mutated in the B.1.351 and B.1.1.7 variants. After two AZD1222 doses, both the breadth and the depth of spike-specific TCRs were significantly higher than at day 0 and than in MenACWY recipients. The vaccine-associated CD4 TCRs covered the entire spike protein, and the dominant responses fell in regions 160-218 and 743-854. Participants were mostly white British, with more females than males. The authors suggested clonal diversity may have been underestimated. Only a handful of AZD1222 recipients were SARS-CoV-2 seropositive at baseline, limiting conclusions about previously exposed vaccinees.

With regard to this clone: What antigen it recognizes has not been identified. Base qualities are not provided; no much larger clone lies one nucleotide away.

Counted from cysteine to phenylalanine, this CDR3 has 14 amino acids. The sequence is cut down to CDR3 DNA, 42 bases in frame from base 1. The V and J ends are trimmed by 6 bases and 6 bases, leaving 14 bases between them. As encoded in the germline V gene (reference sequence), CDR1 is LNHDA while CDR2 is SQIVND. The chain is assembled from TRBV19 and TRBJ1-4; TRBD1 is possibly the D segment (5 matching bases). Source: peripheral blood, taken 28 days after the second AZD1222 dose. This receptor was obtained from an adult who received the AZD1222 COVID-19 vaccine. The CDR3 reads CASSREGTHEKLFF. The sequenced DNA is TGTGCCAGTAGCCGGGAGGGGACCCATGAAAAACTGTTTTTT. Outside the CDR3, residues come from the reference TRBV19 and TRBJ1-4 proteins, so the full variable domain is: DGGITQSPKYLFRKEGQNVTLSCEQNLNHDAMYWYRQDPGQGLRLIYYSQIVNDFQKGDIAEGYSVSREKKESFPLTVTSAQKNPTAFYLCASSREGTHEKLFFGSGTQLSVL.